At least ten counts were recorded for the clone carrying this T cell receptor beta chain. The target antigen is unknown. TCRdb redid the calling of the 5' RACE reads with MiXCR, one entry per CDR3 protein. The repertoire holds around 130,000 distinct CDR3 sequences, with roughly 3.1% as singletons. This sample was taken from a study of neurological immune-mediated disorders. Study conclusions and caveats: While HTLV-1-associated myelopathy showed the greatest TCR clonal expansion, multiple sclerosis showed the least, falling below healthy controls.

CDR3 length equals 14 residues. V gave up 6 bases and J gave up 4 bases, with 15 bases separating them. The sequenced sample consisted of PBMCs. This receptor was obtained from a woman aged 30 to 39 with multiple sclerosis. V gene TRBV12-3 or TRBV12-4 combines with J gene TRBJ1-2; D not certain. For the CDR3, the DNA is TGTGCCAGCAGCCGTAGTCGGCAGATCTATGGCTACACCTTC. It specifies CASSRSRQIYGYTF.